Shown below are 28 T cell receptor beta chains from a single sample sequenced in a study of siplizumab effects on memory and regulatory T cells. The assay was immunoSEQ multiplex PCR, and TCRdb's table has in-frame clones only and misses some. The sample shows about 57,000 clones, around four fifths of them seen only once. Sequenced input: memory CD4+ T cells sorted from blood. The origin of the receptors is a human donor in good health.

The chain couples TRBV7-2 to TRBJ2-7; 7 nucleotides match TRBD1. The CDR3 sequence is 15 residues long. Germline V CDR1 and CDR2: SGHTA, FQGNSA. Unmatched junction bases numbered 8, after V lost 5 bases and J lost 1 base. CDR3 nucleotides: TGTGCCAGCAGCCGAGGGACAGTCAGTTCCTACGAGCAGTACTTC. Its protein product is CASSRGTVSSYEQYF.

V gene TRBV7-9 combines with J gene TRBJ2-5, with TRBD2 identical over 12 bases. The J segment lost 5 bases and the V segment lost 0 bases, leaving 7 bases of the junction unmatched. CDR3 length: 17 amino acids. Germline CDR1 reads SEHNR; CDR2 reads FQNEAQ (reference sequence). The CDR3 region has the DNA TGTGCCAGCAGCTTAGCGACGGCTAGCGGGGGGGTGGAGACCCAGTACTTC. Translated: CASSLATASGGVETQYF.

J is TRBJ1-5 and V is TRBV2; a possible D gene is TRBD1 (5 bases). Germline-derived CDR1 and CDR2 are SNHLY and FYNNEI. Trimming removed 4 bases at V and 6 bases at J, with 16 bases between. The CDR3 spans 15 residues. The CDR3 sequence is CASSGGQGEFQPQHF. In DNA form, the CDR3 reads TGTGCCAGCAGTGGAGGGCAGGGCGAGTTTCAGCCCCAGCATTTT.

The chain is built from TRBV5-1 and TRBJ2-1; 13 nucleotides match TRBD2. The CDR3 runs 15 residues. Unmatched junction bases numbered 3, after V lost 0 bases and J lost 9 bases. Per germline, CDR1 SGHRS and CDR2 YFSETQ. The CDR3 DNA sequence: TGCGCCAGCAGCTTGGCACTAGCGGGAGGGAGTGAGCAGTTCTTC. It encodes CASSLALAGGSEQFF. Complete variable domain (other parts from reference TRBV5-1 and TRBJ2-1): KAGVTQTPRYLIKTRGQQVTLSCSPISGHRSVSWYQQTPGQGLQFLFEYFSETQRNKGNFPGRFSGRQFSNSRSEMNVSTLELGDSALYLCASSLALAGGSEQFFGPGTRLTVL.

Notes on this clone: At the DNA level, this CDR3 is encoded by other sequences in the same sample as well. J is TRBJ1-5 and V is TRBV6-5, with a weak D call TRBD1 (5 bases). Trimming removed 6 bases from V and 0 bases from J, with 6 bases in between. The CDR3 length is 13 residues. Per the germline V gene, CDR1 is MNHEY and CDR2 is SVGAGI. CDR3 amino acids: CASSRDSNQPQHF. CDR3 nucleotide sequence: TGTGCCAGCAGCAGGGATAGCAATCAGCCCCAGCATTTT.

This clone has a single count. V usage is TRBV7-9 and J usage is TRBJ1-6; D gene ambiguous. The germline gives CDR1 SEHNR, CDR2 FQNEAQ (reference sequence). V lost 6 bases, J lost 0 bases, and 12 bases lay in between. The CDR3 extends over 16 amino acids. DNA for the CDR3: TGTGCCAGCAGAATGGGCCCCGGCTCCTATAATTCACCCCTCCACTTT. This translates into CASRMGPGSYNSPLHF.

On this clone itself: Mismatch with germline at one junction end may stem from a read error. Other DNA sequences in the same sample also yield this CDR3. The J gene is TRBJ2-1, the V gene TRBV7-7, with 10 bases that match TRBD2. From germline, CDR1 is SSHAT and CDR2 FNYEAQ (reference sequence). This CDR3 spans 14 amino acids. CDR3 region: CASSRTSGYNEQFF. In DNA form, the CDR3 reads TGTGCTAGCAGCCGGACTAGCGGCTACAATGAGCAGTTCTTC. Based on the CDR3 plus reference TRBV7-7 and TRBJ2-1, the full variable domain is GAGVSQSPRYKVTKRGQDVTLRCDPISSHATLYWYQQALGQGPEFLTYFNYEAQPDKSGLPSDRFSAERPEGSISTLTIQRTEQRDSAMYRCASSRTSGYNEQFFGPGTRLTVL.

This chain connects TRBV28 to TRBJ1-2; TRBD1 matches 8 bases. The J segment lost 4 bases and the V segment lost 4 bases, leaving 11 bases of the junction unmatched. The CDR3 spans 16 residues. Germline CDR1 MDHEN, CDR2 SYDVKM. CDR3 region: CASSSPRTGTLYGYTF. The CDR3, as DNA: TGTGCCAGCAGTTCTCCACGGACAGGGACTCTCTATGGCTACACCTTC.

CDR3 bases: TGCGCCAGCAGGGGATCTGGGAACACTCAGCCCCAGCATTTT. Protein: CASRGSGNTQPQHF. The chain combines TRBV10-2 with TRBJ1-5; D call uncertain. The V and J ends lost 6 bases and 6 bases respectively, with 15 bases between them. Germline assignment: CDR1 WSHSY and CDR2 SAAADI. This CDR3 has 14 residues.

This clone was picked up one time. The chain uses TRBV11-2 and TRBJ1-6; a weak D match, TRBD1 (5 bases). Germline V lookup: CDR1 SGHAT, CDR2 FQNNGV. Trimming left V 1 base short and J 8 bases short, with 18 bases between. The length of the CDR3 is 17 residues. This chain's CDR3 is CASSLGRGRRRDSPLHF. The CDR3 nucleotides are TGTGCCAGCAGCTTAGGGAGGGGCAGGAGGAGGGATTCACCCCTCCACTTT. The full variable domain, its missing parts supplied by reference TRBV11-2 and TRBJ1-6, is EAGVAQSPRYKIIEKRQSVAFWCNPISGHATLYWYQQILGQGPKLLIQFQNNGVVDDSQLPKDRFSAERLKGVDSTLKIQPAKLEDSAVYLCASSLGRGRRRDSPLHFGNGTRLTVT.

The rearrangement links TRBV18 to TRBJ1-4, with a weak D call TRBD1 (6 bases). The CDR3 spans 15 residues. Germline V CDR1 and CDR2: KGHSH, LQKENI. V lost 3 bases to trimming and J lost 3 bases, with 11 bases between them. CDR3 in DNA: TGTGCCAGCTCACCCCCAGGGGCAGCTAATGAAAAACTGTTTTTT. Residues: CASSPPGAANEKLFF.

This chain uses TRBV19 with TRBJ2-1; TRBD1 aligns across 10 bases. CDR3 length: 15 amino acids. The germline CDR1 and CDR2 sequences are LNHDA and SQIVND (reference sequence). V was pared by 7 bases and J by 3 bases, with 6 bases of the junction left unmatched. CDR3 region: CASTGGTGVYNEQFF. The CDR3 DNA follows: TGTGCCAGTACCGGCGGGACAGGGGTCTACAATGAGCAGTTCTTC.

The chain has TRBV18 and TRBJ1-2, with 9 positions matching TRBD1. V was clipped by 3 bases and J by 8 bases; unmatched bases: 13. Germline CDR1 reads KGHSH; CDR2 reads LQKENI. The CDR3 runs to 16 residues. The CDR3 region is CASSPPGHRGLEGYTF. The CDR3 DNA reads TGTGCCAGCTCACCCCCGGGGCACAGGGGGCTTGAAGGCTACACCTTC.

The chain links TRBV2 to TRBJ1-4; a weak D match, TRBD1 (5 bases). Trimming stripped 3 bases from V and 3 bases from J, with 11 bases between. The CDR3 contains 15 residues. CDR1 is SNHLY and CDR2 is FYNNEI in the germline V gene. CDR3: CASSEVGAPNEKLFF. The CDR3 nucleotides read TGTGCCAGCAGTGAGGTCGGGGCCCCTAATGAAAAACTGTTTTTT.

In its sample, this clone was seen once. The chain links TRBV18 to TRBJ2-3; 14 positions match TRBD2. Germline CDR1 KGHSH, CDR2 LQKENI. The V segment lost 5 bases and the J segment 1 base; nucleotides outside the gene matches: 5. The CDR3 is 17 residues long. The chain's CDR3 is CASSSGLAGVGTDTQYF. The CDR3 region has the DNA TGTGCCAGCTCATCGGGACTAGCGGGAGTGGGCACAGATACGCAGTATTTT.

This chain connects TRBV19 to TRBJ2-5, with 11 positions matching TRBD1. The CDR3 extends over 17 amino acids. Germline V lookup: CDR1 LNHDA, CDR2 SQIVND (reference sequence). V dropped 6 bases and J dropped 4; count of bases not matched to a gene: 13. The CDR3 sequence is CASRRTGGFGKGETQYF. CDR3 coding DNA: TGTGCCAGTAGACGGACAGGGGGCTTTGGGAAAGGAGAGACCCAGTACTTC. The full variable domain, its missing parts supplied by reference TRBV19 and TRBJ2-5, is DGGITQSPKYLFRKEGQNVTLSCEQNLNHDAMYWYRQDPGQGLRLIYYSQIVNDFQKGDIAEGYSVSREKKESFPLTVTSAQKNPTAFYLCASRRTGGFGKGETQYFGPGTRLLVL.

The V call is TRBV5-1, the J call TRBJ2-5; 12 positions match TRBD2. Trimming cost V 6 bases and J 4 bases; bases outside gene matches: 7. CDR1 is SGHRS and CDR2 is YFSETQ in the germline V gene. The length of the CDR3 is 15 residues. Written as DNA, the CDR3 is TGCGCCAGCACCTCACTAGCGGGAGGACCAGAGACCCAGTACTTC. As protein: CASTSLAGGPETQYF.

The rearrangement joins TRBV5-6 to TRBJ2-5; tentatively, D is TRBD1 or TRBD2 (5 bases each). Trimming took off 1 base at V and 4 bases at J, with 8 bases between the two ends. This CDR3 has 13 amino acids. CDR1 SGHDT and CDR2 YYEEEE come from the germline V gene. The CDR3 coding sequence is TGTGCCAGCAGCTTGTATGGGGGAGAGACCCAGTACTTC. Translated: CASSLYGGETQYF.

This clone occurred once. The chain recombines TRBV29-1 with TRBJ2-1; D tentatively reads TRBD1 or TRBD2 (6 bases each). The V gene's germline CDR1 is SQVTM and CDR2 ANQGSEA. There are 13 residues in the CDR3. Trimming removed 3 bases at V and 7 bases at J, with 13 bases between. Here the CDR3 reads CSVERGARNEQFF. The CDR3 region has the DNA TGCAGCGTTGAGAGGGGGGCTAGGAATGAGCAGTTCTTC.

J is TRBJ1-4 and V is TRBV7-2, with TRBD1 matching over 9 bases. V was pared by 5 bases and J by 5 bases, with 3 bases of the junction left unmatched. The CDR3 covers 14 residues. The germline V gene has CDR1 SGHTA and CDR2 FQGNSA. The CDR3 DNA reads as TGTGCCAGCAGCCAAGGGACAGGGAATGAAAAACTGTTTTTT. It is translated as CASSQGTGNEKLFF.

This chain joins TRBV18 and TRBJ1-6; D perhaps matches TRBD1 (6 bases). The CDR3 runs 15 residues. Trimming took 3 bases from V and 8 from J, leaving 14 bases between them. CDR1 is KGHSH and CDR2 is LQKENI in the germline V gene. The CDR3 DNA reads TGTGCCAGCTCACCGAAGGGGGGCCTGCATTCACCCCTCCACTTT. This translates into CASSPKGGLHSPLHF.

The J gene is TRBJ2-2, the V gene TRBV6-5, with D perhaps TRBD2 (6 bases). Germline V CDR1 and CDR2: MNHEY, SVGAGI. This CDR3 has 15 amino acids. V lost 6 bases, J lost 0 bases, and 11 bases lay in between. Written as DNA, the CDR3 is TGTGCCAGCAGAATAGCGGCCACGAACACCGGGGAGCTGTTTTTT. Protein product: CASRIAATNTGELFF.

The rearrangement links TRBV6-5 to TRBJ1-1; 9 nucleotides agree with TRBD1. The V gene's germline CDR1 is MNHEY and CDR2 SVGAGI. Unmatched junction bases numbered 9, after V lost 5 bases and J lost 5 bases. CDR3 length: 15 amino acids. The DNA for the CDR3 is TGTGCCAGCAGTAGCGGTGGGACAGGGCAAACTGAAGCTTTCTTT. Its protein product is CASSSGGTGQTEAFF.

The V gene is TRBV18, the J gene TRBJ1-1, with no clear D. This CDR3 region has 14 residues. Trimming shortened V by 2 bases and J by 0 bases, and 7 bases separated the two germline ends. The V gene's germline CDR1 is KGHSH and CDR2 LQKENI. CDR3 nucleotide sequence: TGTGCCAGCTCACCAGGGCACCTGAACACTGAAGCTTTCTTT. This sequence encodes CASSPGHLNTEAFF.

This clone turned up a few times. CDR3 sequence (DNA): TGTGCCAGCAAAGGAGGGGCGGGTAATGAGCAGTTCTTC. Translating it yields CASKGGAGNEQFF. The V call is TRBV6-6, the J call TRBJ2-1; weak D call: TRBD2 (6 bases). The CDR3 has 13 amino acids. Between the trimmed V and J ends, which lost 7 bases and 7 bases, there was a span of 14 bases. The germline V gene encodes CDR1 MNHNY and CDR2 SVGAGI (reference sequence).

The rearrangement links TRBV5-5 to TRBJ1-1; D remains ambiguous. V lost 5 bases and J lost 4, with 15 bases in between. This CDR3 region has 14 residues. The germline gives CDR1 SGHKS, CDR2 YYEKEE (reference sequence). CDR3 residues: CASSLRRESTEAFF. The CDR3, as DNA: TGTGCCAGCAGTTTGAGGCGAGAGAGCACTGAAGCTTTCTTT.

This chain joins TRBV2 and TRBJ2-6; 7 bases agree with TRBD2. CDR1 and CDR2 from the germline V gene are SNHLY and FYNNEI. Unmatched junction bases numbered 11, after V lost 6 bases and J lost 18 bases. The CDR3 loop spans 12 amino acids. Here the CDR3 reads CASSDYSGPQTF. CDR3 coding DNA: TGTGCCAGCAGCGATTATAGCGGGCCACAGACTTTC.

About this clone: Other DNA sequences in the sample encode the same CDR3. This chain joins TRBV5-6 and TRBJ2-1; possibly TRBD2 for D (5 bases). The CDR3 is 16 amino acids. From germline, CDR1 is SGHDT and CDR2 YYEEEE. V shed 4 bases and J shed 6 bases, with 20 bases lying between them. The CDR3 bases are TGTGCCAGCAGCCCCCGTACTCCGGGGAGCGGCAATGAGCAGTTCTTC. It encodes CASSPRTPGSGNEQFF.